These T cell receptor beta chains were read from a single sample in a study of vaccination effects on CD4 cells after COVID-19. Data came from immunoSEQ multiplex PCR; TCRdb stores just in-frame clones and leaves some out. The repertoire has approximately 15,000 clones, less than 85% of them found once; the top ten carry about a fifth. The antigens of these receptors remain unknown. The input for sequencing was CD4+ T cells from PBMCs cultured with SARS-CoV-2 spike peptides, taken after COVID-19 vaccination. Source of these receptors: a human donor who had a prior SARS-CoV-2 infection. The CDR3 runs from the conserved cysteine through the conserved F or W. D genes are given only for firm matches. Part of the rows lack a size; the others show once, few, many or a class for expanded clones.

d_call	v_call	cdr3_length	j_call	clone_size	cdr3_nt	cdr3_aa
TRBD2	TRBV10-3	16	TRBJ2-1	.	TGTGCCAGTGCTTGGGGACTAGCGGGGGGCTCTTGGGAGCAGTTCTTC	CASAWGLAGGSWEQFF
.	TRBV15	17	TRBJ2-2	.	TGTGCCACCAGCAGAATGACAGGAGCAACGAACACCGGGGAGCTGTTTTTT	CATSRMTGATNTGELFF
TRBD2	TRBV7-6	15	TRBJ2-1	.	TGTGCCAGCAGCTTGGGACTAGCGGGAACTACTGAGCAGTTCTTC	CASSLGLAGTTEQFF
TRBD2	TRBV2	12	TRBJ2-7	few	TGTGCCAGCACGGCGGGGGGGCCGGCAGAGTACTTC	CASTAGGPAEYF
.	TRBV5-1	13	TRBJ1-1	.	TGCGCCAGCAGCTCGTCCCTGAAAGAGATAGCTTTCTTT	CASSSSLKEIAFF
TRBD1	TRBV2	13	TRBJ1-2	once	TGTGCCACCTCGACAGGGGCTAACTATGGCTACACCTTC	CATSTGANYGYTF
TRBD1	TRBV2	19	TRBJ1-1	.	TGTGCCAGCATAGGATTTATCGGACAGGGCGTTTTTCCGGACACTGAAGCTTTCTTT	CASIGFIGQGVFPDTEAFF
.	TRBV6-2/TRBV6-3	14	TRBJ1-6	.	TGTGCCAGCAGTTCGTCAGACAGTAATTCACCCCTCCACTTT	CASSSSDSNSPLHF
TRBD2	TRBV10-3	17	TRBJ2-1	once	TGTGCCATCAGTGAGTCGGCGGGAGGGCTCTCCTACAATGAGCAGTTCTTC	CAISESAGGLSYNEQFF
.	TRBV6-5	13	TRBJ1-1	.	TGTGCCAGTATCGGGAGGGCCGTTACTGAAGCTTTCTTT	CASIGRAVTEAFF
.	TRBV25-1	12	TRBJ1-1	.	TGTGCCAGCAGTGAATTTGGGGCAGAAGCTTTCTTT	CASSEFGAEAFF
.	TRBV9	14	TRBJ2-1	.	TGTGCCAGCAGCGTCGCTAGCTCCTACAATGAGCAGTTCTTC	CASSVASSYNEQFF
TRBD2	TRBV7-2	16	TRBJ2-3	once	TGTGCCAGCAGCTTAGCGGGCGGGGGGCACACAGATACGCAGTATTTT	CASSLAGGGHTDTQYF
TRBD1	TRBV27	16	TRBJ2-7	.	TGTGCCAGCAGTTCGGCCGGGACAGGGGGCGGCTACGAGCAGTACTTC	CASSSAGTGGGYEQYF